The entry below gives a single T cell receptor (beta chain) sequence along with its context. The data are from a study of blood T cell repertoires in COVID-19. Study background: The United States, Italy and Spain provided the acute and convalescent COVID-19 samples. Sources were T cells, B-cell-depleted T cells, or PBMCs; the material itself was cDNA or gDNA.

As processed by the authors: Researchers report that nucleated cell counts were estimated from reference gene primer amplification. The assay was immunoSEQ multiplex PCR, and TCRdb's table has in-frame clones only and misses some. V, J and clone size are those of that table, while D and trimming were read from the DNA. The sample has around 300,000 clones; more than 80% are singletons. There are 13 residues in the CDR3. V lost 7 bases, J lost 2 bases, and 3 bases stayed unmatched. CDR1 MNHEY and CDR2 SVGAGI come from the germline V gene. Material for sequencing was peripheral blood. The V and J genes are TRBV6-5 and TRBJ2-5; the match to TRBD1 covers 8 bases. This TCR came from a middle-aged woman with acute or convalescent COVID-19. In DNA form, the CDR3 reads TGTGCCAGCACCCGGACAGGGCAAGAGACCCAGTACTTC. Translation: CASTRTGQETQYF.